These 16 T cell receptor beta chains originate from one sample sequenced in a study of cytomegalovirus exposure and HLA in healthy donors. The PCR had 60 Vbeta and 13 Jbeta primers. Clones were sequenced by immunoSEQ multiplex PCR, and TCRdb holds only the in-frame ones, with some missing. The table has about 160,000 clones, around 84% seen once; the top ten hold 1.5% to 2%. The sequencing input was PBMCs. These receptors all come from a man between 18 and 29 years old in good health and CMV-seronegative.

Only a few counts were recorded for this clone. The chain employs TRBV4-2 and TRBJ2-7; 10 bases align to TRBD2. With 0 bases clipped from V and 7 bases from J, the junction kept 12 bases outside the gene matches. CDR1 is LGHNA and CDR2 is YNFKEQ in the germline V gene. This CDR3 is built from 17 residues. CDR3 sequence: CASSQEGSGGIPREQYF. The CDR3 DNA sequence: TGTGCCAGCAGCCAAGAGGGTAGCGGGGGGATTCCTCGGGAGCAGTACTTC.

This chain connects TRBV7-3 to TRBJ2-3; 10 nucleotides line up with TRBD1. CDR3 size: 15 residues. J lost 6 bases, V lost 3 bases, and 6 bases had no gene match. CDR1 SGHTA and CDR2 FQGTGA come from the germline V gene. This CDR3 is CASSFDRGPTDTQYF. The CDR3 DNA reads as TGTGCCAGCAGCTTCGACAGGGGGCCCACGGATACGCAGTATTTT.

This chain links TRBV6-5 with TRBJ1-1; D not resolved. The ends were cut back, 7 bases at V and 2 bases at J, with 11 bases in the middle. This CDR3 contains 13 residues. Germline-derived CDR1 and CDR2 are MNHEY and SVGAGI. As DNA, the CDR3 is TGTGCCAGCATCTCTCCTGGCAACACTGAAGCTTTCTTT. It encodes CASISPGNTEAFF.

The CDR3 nucleotides read TGTGCCAGCAGCCCCGGGACAGCTAACTATGGCTACACCTTC. It is translated as CASSPGTANYGYTF. The chain combines TRBV4-2 with TRBJ1-2, with 7 nucleotides matching TRBD1. This CDR3 has 14 residues. The germline CDR1 and CDR2 sequences are LGHNA and YNFKEQ. Trimming cost V 4 bases and J 0 bases; bases outside gene matches: 2.

V usage is TRBV4-3 and J usage is TRBJ1-4; D ambiguous. Germline V lookup: CDR1 LGHNA, CDR2 YSLEER. Deletions cut 2 bases from V and 4 bases from J, with 8 bases between. CDR3 length: 14 residues. CDR3 coding DNA: TGCGCCAGCAGCCAACTACAGCTTAATGAAAAACTGTTTTTT. Translated, it gives CASSQLQLNEKLFF.

As for this clone: One end of the junction fails to match germline, which may point to a read error. This sequence joins TRBV2 and TRBJ2-4; weak D call: TRBD1 (5 bases). CDR1 SNHLY and CDR2 FYNNEI come from the germline V gene. CDR3 length equals 14 residues. CDR3 sequence: CASSEEAGSNSQYF. DNA for the CDR3: TGTGCCAGCAGTGAAGAGGCAGGGTCAAACAGTCAGTACTTC.

This sequence joins TRBV7-3 and TRBJ1-1; TRBD1 matches at 7 bases. Germline lookup yields CDR1 SGHTA and CDR2 FQGTGA. The CDR3 contains 13 residues. With 6 bases clipped from V and 6 bases from J, the junction kept 7 bases outside the gene matches. The CDR3 DNA sequence: TGTGCCAGCAGGGTTACAGGGGACGCTGAAGCTTTCTTT. Its translation is CASRVTGDAEAFF.

The gene calls are TRBV27 and TRBJ1-1; tentative D call: TRBD1 (6 bases). Germline V gives CDR1 MNHEY, CDR2 SMNVEV (reference sequence). The length of the CDR3 is 13 residues. Trimming removed 3 bases from V and 6 bases from J, with 11 bases in between. Written as DNA, the CDR3 is TGTGCCAGCAGTTTGGAGGGGGGGTCTGAAGCTTTCTTT. It is translated as CASSLEGGSEAFF.

CDR3 protein: CSTGQGGNEQFF. CDR3 coding DNA: TGCAGCACAGGACAGGGAGGTAATGAGCAGTTCTTC. The V and J genes are TRBV29-1 and TRBJ2-1, with 8 positions matching TRBD1. Germline V lookup: CDR1 SQVTM, CDR2 ANQGSEA. The CDR3 sequence is 12 residues long. V lost 8 bases and J lost 7; bases outside the gene matches: 7.

The chain combines TRBV2 with TRBJ1-2; a possible D gene is TRBD1 (6 bases). This CDR3 comprises 14 residues. V lost 1 base to trimming and J lost 4 bases, with 10 bases between them. Looked up from germline, CDR1 is SNHLY and CDR2 is FYNNEI. CDR3 coding DNA: TGTGCCAGCAGTGAAGATTGGACAGCCTATGGCTACACCTTC. It codes for CASSEDWTAYGYTF. The full variable domain, in which reference TRBV2 and TRBJ1-2 provide the parts outside the CDR3, is EPEVTQTPSHQVTQMGQEVILRCVPISNHLYFYWYRQILGQKVEFLVSFYNNEISEKSEIFDDQFSVERPDGSNFTLKIRSTKLEDSAMYFCASSEDWTAYGYTFGSGTRLTVV.

The chain links TRBV5-1 to TRBJ2-1; D may be TRBD1 (5 bases). The germline V and J ends were trimmed by 0 bases and 4 bases, with 11 bases remaining between them. The CDR3 covers 15 residues. Germline values: CDR1 SGHRS, CDR2 YFSETQ. In nucleotides, the CDR3 is TGCGCCAGCAGCTTGGGGGGTACAGGTTACAATGAGCAGTTCTTC. This translates into CASSLGGTGYNEQFF.

The V and J genes are TRBV7-3 and TRBJ2-5; TRBD2 is a possible D gene (6 bases). Trimming took 4 bases from V and 7 from J, leaving 19 bases between them. This CDR3 comprises 15 residues. The V gene's germline CDR1 is SGHTA and CDR2 FQGTGA. The CDR3 coding sequence is TGTGCCAGCAGCTCGCCGGGGACTCCAGACGGGACCCAGTACTTC. Protein sequence: CASSSPGTPDGTQYF.

The J gene is TRBJ1-5, the V gene TRBV14, with TRBD1 as a possible D gene (6 bases). Trimming cost V 7 bases and J 1 base, with 23 bases left between them. CDR3 length equals 18 residues. In germline, CDR1 is SGHDN, CDR2 FVKESK. The CDR3 loop is CASTWPPSGGPSNQPQHF. The CDR3 DNA reads TGTGCCAGCACCTGGCCCCCCTCGGGGGGGCCAAGCAATCAGCCCCAGCATTTT.

This sequence joins TRBV10-3 and TRBJ1-1, with D possibly matching TRBD1 (5 bases). The V end was cut by 6 bases, the J end by 4 bases, with 15 bases between. The germline CDR1 and CDR2 sequences are ENHRY and SYGVKD. The CDR3 runs 14 residues. The CDR3 sequence: CAIRRSRVCTEAFF. DNA for the CDR3: TGTGCCATCAGAAGAAGCAGGGTTTGCACTGAAGCTTTCTTT.

In DNA form, the CDR3 reads TGTGCCAGCACCCAAAAGGGACAAGGGGATAGTTACTATGGCTACACCTTC. It translates to CASTQKGQGDSYYGYTF. The rearrangement uses TRBV9 and TRBJ1-2, with D possibly matching TRBD1 (6 bases). Germline V lookup: CDR1 SGDLS, CDR2 YYNGEE. Trimming pared 6 bases from V and 3 bases from J, leaving 24 bases between. The CDR3 contains 17 residues.

V is TRBV6-1 and J is TRBJ1-6; D might be TRBD1 (6 bases). Trimming stripped 2 bases from V and 0 bases from J, with 11 bases between. Looked up from germline, CDR1 is MNHNS and CDR2 is SASEGT. The CDR3 spans 17 residues. CDR3 in DNA: TGTGCCAGCAGTGAACAGGGGACGAGCTCCTATAATTCACCCCTCCACTTT. Translating it yields CASSEQGTSSYNSPLHF.